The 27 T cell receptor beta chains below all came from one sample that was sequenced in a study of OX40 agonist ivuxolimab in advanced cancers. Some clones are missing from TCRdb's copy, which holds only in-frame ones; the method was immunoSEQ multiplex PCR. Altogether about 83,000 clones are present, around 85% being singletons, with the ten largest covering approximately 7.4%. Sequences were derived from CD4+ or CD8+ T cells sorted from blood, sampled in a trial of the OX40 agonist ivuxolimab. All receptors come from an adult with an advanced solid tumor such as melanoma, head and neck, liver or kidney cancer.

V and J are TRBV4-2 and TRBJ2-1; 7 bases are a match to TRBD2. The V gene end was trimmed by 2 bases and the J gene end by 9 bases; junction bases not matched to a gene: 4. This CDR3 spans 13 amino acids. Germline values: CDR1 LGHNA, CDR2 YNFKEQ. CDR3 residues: CASSQPTSSEQFF. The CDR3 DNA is TGTGCCAGCAGCCAACCGACTAGCAGTGAGCAGTTCTTC.

CDR3 nucleotide sequence: TGTGCCAGCAGCTATACCTCCTATGGCTACACCTTC. It is translated as CASSYTSYGYTF. The chain uses TRBV6-5 and TRBJ1-2; D is unresolved. CDR3 length: 12 amino acids. The V end lost 6 bases, the J end lost 4 bases, and 9 bases lay between the germline ends. Germline CDR1 reads MNHEY; CDR2 reads SVGAGI.

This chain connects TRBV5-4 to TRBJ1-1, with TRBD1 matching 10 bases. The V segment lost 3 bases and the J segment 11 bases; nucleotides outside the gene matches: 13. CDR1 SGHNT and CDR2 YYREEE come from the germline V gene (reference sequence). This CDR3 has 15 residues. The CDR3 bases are TGTGCCAGCAGCTCTGGACAGGGGGTGACTGGCCTGGCTTTCTTT. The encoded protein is CASSSGQGVTGLAFF.

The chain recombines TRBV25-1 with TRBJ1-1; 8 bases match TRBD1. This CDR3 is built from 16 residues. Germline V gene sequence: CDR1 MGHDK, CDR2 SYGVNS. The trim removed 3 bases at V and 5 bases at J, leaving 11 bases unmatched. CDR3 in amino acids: CASSDPRTGSETEAFF. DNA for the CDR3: TGTGCCAGCAGTGACCCTCGGACAGGGTCGGAGACTGAAGCTTTCTTT. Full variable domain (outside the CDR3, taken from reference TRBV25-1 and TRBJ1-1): EADIYQTPRYLVIGTGKKITLECSQTMGHDKMYWYQQDPGMELHLIHYSYGVNSTEKGDLSSESTVSRIRTEHFPLTLESARPSHTSQYLCASSDPRTGSETEAFFGQGTRLTVV.

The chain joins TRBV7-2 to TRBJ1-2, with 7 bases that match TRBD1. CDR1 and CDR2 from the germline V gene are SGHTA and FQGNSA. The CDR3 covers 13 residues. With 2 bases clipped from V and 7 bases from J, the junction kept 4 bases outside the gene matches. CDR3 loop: CASSLRQGGGYTF. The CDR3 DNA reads TGTGCCAGCAGCTTAAGACAGGGTGGTGGCTACACCTTC.

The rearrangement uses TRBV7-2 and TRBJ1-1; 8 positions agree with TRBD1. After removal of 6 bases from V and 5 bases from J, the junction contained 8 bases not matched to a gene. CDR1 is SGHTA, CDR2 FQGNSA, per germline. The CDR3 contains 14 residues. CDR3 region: CASRTDREWTEAFF. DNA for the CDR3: TGTGCCAGCAGAACGGACAGGGAATGGACTGAAGCTTTCTTT.

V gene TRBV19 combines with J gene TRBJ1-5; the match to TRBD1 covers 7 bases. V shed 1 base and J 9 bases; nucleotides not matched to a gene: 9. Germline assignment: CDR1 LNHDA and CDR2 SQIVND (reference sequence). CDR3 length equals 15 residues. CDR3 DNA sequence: TGTGCCAGTAGTATAGTTTCCGAGGGGGCGCGGCCCCAGCATTTT. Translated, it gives CASSIVSEGARPQHF. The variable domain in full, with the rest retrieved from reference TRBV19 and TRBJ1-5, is DGGITQSPKYLFRKEGQNVTLSCEQNLNHDAMYWYRQDPGQGLRLIYYSQIVNDFQKGDIAEGYSVSREKKESFPLTVTSAQKNPTAFYLCASSIVSEGARPQHFGDGTRLSIL.

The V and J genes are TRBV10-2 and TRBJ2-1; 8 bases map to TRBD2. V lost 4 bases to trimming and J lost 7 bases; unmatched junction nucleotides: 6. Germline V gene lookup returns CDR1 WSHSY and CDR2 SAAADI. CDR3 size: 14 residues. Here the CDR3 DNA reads TGCGCCAGCAGTGGCTTAGCGGGAACGAATGAGCAGTTCTTC. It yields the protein CASSGLAGTNEQFF.

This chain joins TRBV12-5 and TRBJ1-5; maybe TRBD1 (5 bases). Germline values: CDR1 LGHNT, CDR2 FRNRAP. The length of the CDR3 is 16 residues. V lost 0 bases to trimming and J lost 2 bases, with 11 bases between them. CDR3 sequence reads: CASGLVGLLGNQPQHF. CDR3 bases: TGTGCTAGTGGTTTGGTGGGGCTCCTAGGCAATCAGCCCCAGCATTTT.

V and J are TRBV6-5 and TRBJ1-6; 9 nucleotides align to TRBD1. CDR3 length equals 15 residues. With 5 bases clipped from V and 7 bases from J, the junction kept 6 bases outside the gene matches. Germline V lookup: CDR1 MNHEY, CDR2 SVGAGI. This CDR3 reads CASSKTTGGNSPLHF. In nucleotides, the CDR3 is TGTGCCAGCAGTAAAACGACAGGGGGGAATTCACCCCTCCACTTT.

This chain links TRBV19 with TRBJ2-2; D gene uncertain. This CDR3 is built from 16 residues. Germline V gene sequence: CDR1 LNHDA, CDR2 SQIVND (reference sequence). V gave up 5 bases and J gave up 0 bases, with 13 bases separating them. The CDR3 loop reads CASSVLSASNTGELFF. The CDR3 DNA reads TGTGCCAGTAGTGTGCTAAGTGCTTCGAACACCGGGGAGCTGTTTTTT.

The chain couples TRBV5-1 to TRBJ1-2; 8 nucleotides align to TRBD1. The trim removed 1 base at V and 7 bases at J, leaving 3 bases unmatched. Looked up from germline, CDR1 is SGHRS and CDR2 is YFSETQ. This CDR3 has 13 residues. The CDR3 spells CASSLWTGSGYTF. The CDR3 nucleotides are TGCGCCAGCAGCTTGTGGACAGGGAGTGGCTACACCTTC.

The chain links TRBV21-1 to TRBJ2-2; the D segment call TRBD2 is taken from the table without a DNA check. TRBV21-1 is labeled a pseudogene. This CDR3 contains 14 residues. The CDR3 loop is CASSKDTNTGELFF. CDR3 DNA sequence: TGTGCCAGCAGCAAAGATACTAACACCGGGGAGCTGTTTTTT.

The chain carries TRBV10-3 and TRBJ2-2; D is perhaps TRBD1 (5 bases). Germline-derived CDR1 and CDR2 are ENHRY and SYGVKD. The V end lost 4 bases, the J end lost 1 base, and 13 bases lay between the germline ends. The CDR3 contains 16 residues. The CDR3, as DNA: TGTGCCATCAGTGGGGGCCGACAGCGGAACACCGGGGAGCTGTTTTTT. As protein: CAISGGRQRNTGELFF.

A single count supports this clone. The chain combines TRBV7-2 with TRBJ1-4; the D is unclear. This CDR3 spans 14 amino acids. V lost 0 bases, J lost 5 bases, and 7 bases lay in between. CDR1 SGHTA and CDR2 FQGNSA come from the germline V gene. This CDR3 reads CASSLAQFNEKLFF. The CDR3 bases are TGTGCCAGCAGCTTAGCACAGTTCAATGAAAAACTGTTTTTT.

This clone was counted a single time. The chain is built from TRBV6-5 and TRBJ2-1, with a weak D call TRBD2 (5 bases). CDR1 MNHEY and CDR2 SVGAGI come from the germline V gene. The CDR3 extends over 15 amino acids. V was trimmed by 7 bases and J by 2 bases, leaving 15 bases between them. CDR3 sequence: CASTPHVGAYNEQFF. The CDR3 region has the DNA TGTGCCAGCACTCCCCACGTCGGGGCCTACAATGAGCAGTTCTTC.

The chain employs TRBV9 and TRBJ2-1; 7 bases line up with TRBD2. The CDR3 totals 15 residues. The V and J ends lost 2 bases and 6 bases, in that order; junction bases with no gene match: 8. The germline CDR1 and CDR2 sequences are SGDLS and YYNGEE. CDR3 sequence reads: CASSVQPSGVNEQFF. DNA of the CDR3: TGTGCCAGCAGCGTTCAGCCTAGCGGAGTCAATGAGCAGTTCTTC.

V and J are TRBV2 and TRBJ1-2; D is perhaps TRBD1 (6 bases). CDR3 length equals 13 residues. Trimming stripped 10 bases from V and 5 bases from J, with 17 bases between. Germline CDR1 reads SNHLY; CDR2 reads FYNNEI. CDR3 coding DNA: TGTGCCACCCGGGGGGCCCTACGATATGGCTACACCTTC. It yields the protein CATRGALRYGYTF.

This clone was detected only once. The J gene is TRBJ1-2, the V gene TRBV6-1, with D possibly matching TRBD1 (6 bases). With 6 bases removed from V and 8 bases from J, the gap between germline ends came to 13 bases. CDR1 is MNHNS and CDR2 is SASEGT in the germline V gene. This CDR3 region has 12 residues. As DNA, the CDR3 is TGTGCCAGCAGGACACAGGGTTGGGGCTACACCTTC. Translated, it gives CASRTQGWGYTF.

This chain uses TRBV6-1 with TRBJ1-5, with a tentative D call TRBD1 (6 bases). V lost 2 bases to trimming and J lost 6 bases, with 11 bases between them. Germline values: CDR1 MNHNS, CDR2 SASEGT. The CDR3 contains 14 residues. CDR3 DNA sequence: TGTGCCAGCAGTGAAAGGGGGTTGGGTCAGCCCCAGCATTTT. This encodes CASSERGLGQPQHF.

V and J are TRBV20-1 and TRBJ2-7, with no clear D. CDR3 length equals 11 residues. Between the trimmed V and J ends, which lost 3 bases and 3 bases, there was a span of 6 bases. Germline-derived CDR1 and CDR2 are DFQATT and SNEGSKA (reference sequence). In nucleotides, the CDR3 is TGCAGTGCTAGGTTATACTACGAGCAGTACTTC. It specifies CSARLYYEQYF.

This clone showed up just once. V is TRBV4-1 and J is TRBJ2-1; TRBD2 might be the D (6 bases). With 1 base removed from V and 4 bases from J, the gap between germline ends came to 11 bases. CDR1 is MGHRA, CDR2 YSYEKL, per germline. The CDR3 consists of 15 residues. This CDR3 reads CASSQVEGRYNEQFF. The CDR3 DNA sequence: TGCGCCAGCAGCCAAGTGGAGGGACGGTACAATGAGCAGTTCTTC.

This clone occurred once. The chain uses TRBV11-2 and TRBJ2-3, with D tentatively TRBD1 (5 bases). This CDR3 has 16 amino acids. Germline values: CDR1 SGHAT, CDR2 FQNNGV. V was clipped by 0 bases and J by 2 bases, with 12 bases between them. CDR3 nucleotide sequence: TGTGCCAGCAGCTTAGAGGCAGGGCTGCTCACAGATACGCAGTATTTT. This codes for CASSLEAGLLTDTQYF.

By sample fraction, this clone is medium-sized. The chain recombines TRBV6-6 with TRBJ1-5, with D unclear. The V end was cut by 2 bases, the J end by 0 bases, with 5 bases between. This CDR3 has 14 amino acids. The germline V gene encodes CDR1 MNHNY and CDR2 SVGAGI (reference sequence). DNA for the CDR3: TGTGCCAGCAGTTACGTGAATAGCAATCAGCCCCAGCATTTT. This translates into CASSYVNSNQPQHF.

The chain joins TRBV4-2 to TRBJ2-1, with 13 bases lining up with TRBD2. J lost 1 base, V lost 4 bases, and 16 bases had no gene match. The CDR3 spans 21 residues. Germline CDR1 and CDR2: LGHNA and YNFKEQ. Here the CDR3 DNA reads TGTGCCAGCAGCCCAAGACGACTAGCGGGGGGCCTCTCGGGTTCCTACAATGAGCAGTTCTTC. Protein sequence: CASSPRRLAGGLSGSYNEQFF.

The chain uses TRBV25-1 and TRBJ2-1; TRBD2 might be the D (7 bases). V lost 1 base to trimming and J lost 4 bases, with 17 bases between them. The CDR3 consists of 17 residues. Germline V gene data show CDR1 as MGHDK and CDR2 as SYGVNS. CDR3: CASSELPRGGIYNEQFF. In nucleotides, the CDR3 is TGTGCCAGCAGTGAATTACCCAGGGGAGGGATTTACAATGAGCAGTTCTTC.

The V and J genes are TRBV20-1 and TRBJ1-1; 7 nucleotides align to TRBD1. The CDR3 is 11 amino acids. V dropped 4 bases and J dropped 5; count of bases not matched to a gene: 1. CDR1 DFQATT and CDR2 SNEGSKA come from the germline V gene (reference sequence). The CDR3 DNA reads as TGCAGTGCTACAGGGGGTACTGAAGCTTTCTTT. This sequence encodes CSATGGTEAFF.